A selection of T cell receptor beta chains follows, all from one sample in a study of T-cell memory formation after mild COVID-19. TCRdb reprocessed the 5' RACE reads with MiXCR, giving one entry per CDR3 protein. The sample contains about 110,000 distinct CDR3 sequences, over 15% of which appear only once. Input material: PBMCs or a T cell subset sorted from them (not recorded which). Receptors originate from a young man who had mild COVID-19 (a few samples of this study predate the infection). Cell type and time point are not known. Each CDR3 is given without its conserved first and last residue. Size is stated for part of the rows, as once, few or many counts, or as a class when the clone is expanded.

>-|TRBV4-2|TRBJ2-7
ASSQALVSAGGNYEQY
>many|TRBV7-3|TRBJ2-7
ASSLTAGYEQY
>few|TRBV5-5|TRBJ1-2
ASSPAAGGYGYT
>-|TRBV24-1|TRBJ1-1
ATSDWRDTEAF
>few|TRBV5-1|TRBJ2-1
ASSLDPARGGEQF
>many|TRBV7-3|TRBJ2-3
ASSETGGLDTQY
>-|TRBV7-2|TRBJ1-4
ASSRGGSNEKLF
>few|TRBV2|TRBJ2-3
ASRAQGLTDKQY
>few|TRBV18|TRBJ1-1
ASSTEDGNTEAF
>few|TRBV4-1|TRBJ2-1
ASSQDRSREQF
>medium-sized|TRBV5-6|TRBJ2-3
ASSLADTQY
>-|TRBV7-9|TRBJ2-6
ASSFGGQSSGANVLT
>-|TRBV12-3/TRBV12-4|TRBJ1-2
ASSRTTHYGYT
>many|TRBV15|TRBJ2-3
ATSRDRVDTQY
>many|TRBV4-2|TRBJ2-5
ASSQGGAQETQY
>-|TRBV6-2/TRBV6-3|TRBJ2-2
ASSRLAGVDTGELF
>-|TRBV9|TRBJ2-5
ASSHTSAEDTQY
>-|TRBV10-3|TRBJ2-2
AINGRQANTGELF
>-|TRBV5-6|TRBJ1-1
ASSSHTEAF
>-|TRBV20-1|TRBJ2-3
SGTSGGTDTQY
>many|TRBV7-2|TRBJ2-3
ASSSRAGDVFDTQY
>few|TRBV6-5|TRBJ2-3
ASRPQRFTDTQY
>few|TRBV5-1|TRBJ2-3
ASSTIPTDTQY
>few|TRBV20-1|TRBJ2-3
SASGGADGTDTQY
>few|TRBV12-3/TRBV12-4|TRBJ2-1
ASSFSDRGSYNEQF
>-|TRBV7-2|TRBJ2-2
ASTTSRGPFGELF
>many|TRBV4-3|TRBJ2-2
ASSLGDDTGELF
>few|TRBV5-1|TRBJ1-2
ASSEGQGSGYT
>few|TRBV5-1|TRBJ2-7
ASSFEGNSYEQY
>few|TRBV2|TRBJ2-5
ASSYTQETQY
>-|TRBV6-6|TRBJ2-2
ASTTERDTGELF
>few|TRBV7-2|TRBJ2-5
ASSAQGLETQY
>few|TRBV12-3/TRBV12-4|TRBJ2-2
ASRRQGGTGELF
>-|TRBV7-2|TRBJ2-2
ASSPDRSRTGELF
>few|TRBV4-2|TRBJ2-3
ASSYRGGASTDTQY
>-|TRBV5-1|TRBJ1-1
ASTLGTGVWNTEAF
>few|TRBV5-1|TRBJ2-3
ASSLGLAESTDTQY
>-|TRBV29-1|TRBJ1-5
SGGDSNQPQH
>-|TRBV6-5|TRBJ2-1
ASSYRDSAYNEQF
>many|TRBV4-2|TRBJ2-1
ASGERGPNNEQF
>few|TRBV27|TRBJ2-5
ASSPGQGNQETQY